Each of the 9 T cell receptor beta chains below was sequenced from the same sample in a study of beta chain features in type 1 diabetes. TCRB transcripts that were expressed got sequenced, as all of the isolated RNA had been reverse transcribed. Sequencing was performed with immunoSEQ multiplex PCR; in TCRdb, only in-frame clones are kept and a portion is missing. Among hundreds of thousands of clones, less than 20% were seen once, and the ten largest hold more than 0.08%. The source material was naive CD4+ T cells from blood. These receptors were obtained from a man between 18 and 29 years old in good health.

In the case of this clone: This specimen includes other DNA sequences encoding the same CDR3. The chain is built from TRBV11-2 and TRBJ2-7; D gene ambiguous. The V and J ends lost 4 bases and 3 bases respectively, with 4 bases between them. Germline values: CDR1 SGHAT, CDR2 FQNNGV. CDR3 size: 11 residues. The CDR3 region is CASSSNYEQYF. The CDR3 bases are TGTGCCAGCAGCTCTAACTACGAGCAGTACTTC.

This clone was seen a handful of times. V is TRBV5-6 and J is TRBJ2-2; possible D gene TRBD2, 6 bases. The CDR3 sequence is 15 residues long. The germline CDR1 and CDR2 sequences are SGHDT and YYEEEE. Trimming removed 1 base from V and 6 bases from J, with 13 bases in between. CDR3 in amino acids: CASSLPGLWPGELFF. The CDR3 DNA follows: TGTGCCAGCAGCTTGCCGGGACTCTGGCCCGGGGAGCTGTTTTTT.

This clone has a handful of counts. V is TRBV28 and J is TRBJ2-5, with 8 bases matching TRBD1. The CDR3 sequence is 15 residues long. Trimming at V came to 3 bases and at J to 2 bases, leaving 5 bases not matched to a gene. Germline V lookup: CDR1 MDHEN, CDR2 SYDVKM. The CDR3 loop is CASSFGTGVQETQYF. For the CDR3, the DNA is TGTGCCAGCAGTTTTGGGACAGGAGTTCAAGAGACCCAGTACTTC.

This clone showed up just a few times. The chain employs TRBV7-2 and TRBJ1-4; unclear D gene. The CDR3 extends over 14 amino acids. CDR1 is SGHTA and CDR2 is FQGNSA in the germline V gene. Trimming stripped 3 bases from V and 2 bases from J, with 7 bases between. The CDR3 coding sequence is TGTGCCAGCAGCTTGTCCGGGACTAATGAAAAACTGTTTTTT. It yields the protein CASSLSGTNEKLFF.

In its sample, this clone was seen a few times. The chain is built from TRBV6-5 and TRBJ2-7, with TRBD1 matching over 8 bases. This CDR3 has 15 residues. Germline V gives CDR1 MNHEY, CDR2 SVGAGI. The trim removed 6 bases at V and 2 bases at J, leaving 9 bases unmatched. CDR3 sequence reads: CASSLGQGRAYEQYF. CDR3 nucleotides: TGTGCCAGCAGCCTTGGACAGGGTCGAGCCTACGAGCAGTACTTC.

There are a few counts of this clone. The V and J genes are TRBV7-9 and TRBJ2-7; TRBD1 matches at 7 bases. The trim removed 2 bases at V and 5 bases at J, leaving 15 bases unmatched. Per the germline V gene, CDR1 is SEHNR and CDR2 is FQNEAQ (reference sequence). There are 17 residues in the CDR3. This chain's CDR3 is CASSLNDRVMIEDEQYF. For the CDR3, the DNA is TGTGCCAGCAGCTTAAACGACAGGGTAATGATTGAGGACGAGCAGTACTTC.

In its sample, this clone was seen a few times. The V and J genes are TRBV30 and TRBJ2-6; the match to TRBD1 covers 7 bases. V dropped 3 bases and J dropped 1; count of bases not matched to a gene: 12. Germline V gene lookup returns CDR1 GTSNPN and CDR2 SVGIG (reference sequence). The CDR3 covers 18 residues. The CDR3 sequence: CAWRHRGGRGSGANVLTF. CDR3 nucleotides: TGTGCCTGGAGGCACAGGGGCGGTAGGGGTTCTGGGGCCAACGTCCTGACTTTC.

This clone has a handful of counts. CDR3 amino acids: CASSPRLGSGRNEQYF. The CDR3 DNA follows: TGTGCCAGCAGCCCCCGCCTCGGCAGCGGGAGGAACGAGCAGTACTTC. The chain couples TRBV4-2 to TRBJ2-7; TRBD2 matches 9 bases. Germline V gene data show CDR1 as LGHNA and CDR2 as YNFKEQ. The V segment lost 4 bases and the J segment 5 bases; nucleotides outside the gene matches: 12. The CDR3 extends over 16 amino acids.

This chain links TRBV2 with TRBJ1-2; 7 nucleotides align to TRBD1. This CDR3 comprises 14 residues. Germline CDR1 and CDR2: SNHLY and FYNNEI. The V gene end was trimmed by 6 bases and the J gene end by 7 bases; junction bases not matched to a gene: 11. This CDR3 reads CASSPDRQGGGYTF. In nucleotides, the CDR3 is TGTGCCAGCAGCCCTGACCGACAGGGTGGTGGCTACACCTTC. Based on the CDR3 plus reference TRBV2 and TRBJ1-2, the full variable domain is EPEVTQTPSHQVTQMGQEVILRCVPISNHLYFYWYRQILGQKVEFLVSFYNNEISEKSEIFDDQFSVERPDGSNFTLKIRSTKLEDSAMYFCASSPDRQGGGYTFGSGTRLTVV.